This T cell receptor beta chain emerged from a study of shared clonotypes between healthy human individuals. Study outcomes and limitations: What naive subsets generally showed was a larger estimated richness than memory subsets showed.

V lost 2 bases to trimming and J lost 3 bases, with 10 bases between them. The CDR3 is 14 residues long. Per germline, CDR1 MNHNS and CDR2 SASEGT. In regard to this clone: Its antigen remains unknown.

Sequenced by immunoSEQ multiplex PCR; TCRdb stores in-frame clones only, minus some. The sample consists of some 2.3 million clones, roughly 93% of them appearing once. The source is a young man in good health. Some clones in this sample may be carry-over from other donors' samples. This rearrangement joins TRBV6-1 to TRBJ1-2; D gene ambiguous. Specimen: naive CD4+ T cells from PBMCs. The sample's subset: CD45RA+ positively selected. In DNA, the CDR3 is TGTGCCAGCAGTGAATGGGGAGTAGACTATGGCTACACCTTC. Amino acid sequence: CASSEWGVDYGYTF.